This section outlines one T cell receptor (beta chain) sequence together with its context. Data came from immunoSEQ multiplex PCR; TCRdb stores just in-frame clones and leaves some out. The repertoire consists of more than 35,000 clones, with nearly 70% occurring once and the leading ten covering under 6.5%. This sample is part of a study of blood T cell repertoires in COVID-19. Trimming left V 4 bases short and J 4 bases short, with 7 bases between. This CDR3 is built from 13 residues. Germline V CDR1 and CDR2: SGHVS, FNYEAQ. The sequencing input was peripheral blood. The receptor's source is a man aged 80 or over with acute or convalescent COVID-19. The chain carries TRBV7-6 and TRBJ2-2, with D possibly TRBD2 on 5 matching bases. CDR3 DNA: TGTGCCAGCAGCTCCCGGGGCACCGGGGAGCTGTTTTTT. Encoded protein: CASSSRGTGELFF.